The T cell receptor (beta chain) described here comes from a study of blood T cell repertoires in COVID-19. In the study overall: Researchers got acute and convalescent COVID-19 samples from the United States, Italy and Spain. From T cells, B-cell-depleted T cells, or PBMCs came the material, which was cDNA or gDNA.

Original analysis: Reference gene primer amplification in the assay estimated nucleated cell counts. The assay was immunoSEQ multiplex PCR, and TCRdb's table has in-frame clones only and misses some. From that table come the V and J calls and clone size; the DNA was used to work out D and trimming. The top ten clones hold around 20% of a sample with some 67,000 clones, 70% to 90% of them seen once. V lost 2 bases, J lost 6 bases, and 11 bases lay in between. The CDR3 runs 13 residues. Germline values: CDR1 SGHRS, CDR2 YFSETQ. This clonotype was sampled from an elderly woman with acute or convalescent COVID-19. The J gene is TRBJ1-1, the V gene TRBV5-1; no reliable D call. Material: peripheral blood. The CDR3 loop reads CASSFGDFPEAFF. The CDR3 DNA reads TGCGCCAGCAGCTTCGGGGATTTCCCTGAAGCTTTCTTT.